The clone carrying this TCR beta chain showed up just once. Its antigen is unidentified. Per the germline V gene, CDR1 is KGHSH and CDR2 is LQKENI. The V and J ends lost 6 bases and 0 bases respectively, with 18 bases between them. The CDR3 loop spans 17 amino acids. TCRdb re-called the reads through MiXCR, storing one row per CDR3 protein. The table records under 30,000 distinct CDR3 sequences, 20% to 25% of them present only once. The source of the sample is a study of T cell repertoires in cytomegalovirus infection. Study background: Indications came from public TCR beta signatures; they pointed to CMV infection and to a matching HLA type.

This sample comprised CD8+ T cells from cultured PBMCs, obtained from culture after CMV antigen stimulation. This receptor was identified in a human donor in good health (CMV status not recorded). Some clones in this sample may be carry-over from other donors' samples. The chain combines TRBV18 with TRBJ2-4; D could derive from TRBD1 or TRBD2 (5 bases each). CDR3 DNA sequence: TGTGCCAGCTCGACAAAAGGGAGTGGGGGAGCCAAAAACATTCAGTACTTC. This codes for CASSTKGSGGAKNIQYF.